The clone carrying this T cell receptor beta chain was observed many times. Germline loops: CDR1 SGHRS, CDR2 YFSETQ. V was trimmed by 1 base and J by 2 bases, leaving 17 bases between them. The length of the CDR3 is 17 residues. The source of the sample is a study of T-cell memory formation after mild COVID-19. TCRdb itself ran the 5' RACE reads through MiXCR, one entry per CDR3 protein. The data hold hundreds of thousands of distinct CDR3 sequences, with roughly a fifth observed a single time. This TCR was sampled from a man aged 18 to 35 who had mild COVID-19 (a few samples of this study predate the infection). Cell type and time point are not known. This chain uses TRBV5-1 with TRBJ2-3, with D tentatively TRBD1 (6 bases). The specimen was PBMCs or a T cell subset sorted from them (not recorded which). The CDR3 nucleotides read TGCGCCAGCAGCTTGACCCCCCAGGGGTCTTCCACAGATACGCAGTATTTT. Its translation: CASSLTPQGSSTDTQYF.